This TCR beta chain was observed in a study of T cell responses to AZD1222 COVID-19 vaccine. Study-wide results and caveats: The donor group comprised mostly white British people and more females; the analysis possibly underestimated clonal diversity. Variant regions that are unmutated are reportedly the target of nearly half of spike-specific TCRs. There were vaccine-associated CD4 TCRs across spike, dominant at 160-218 and 743-854.

Worth noting for this clone: Its antigen is currently unknown.

The table came from immunoSEQ multiplex PCR; TCRdb's copy has only in-frame clones and leaves some out. Counted here are more than 150,000 clones, approximately 94% occurring once; the ten biggest clones make up roughly 1.7%. Timing groups of about 4 and about 12 weeks for second doses were pooled. This CDR3 comprises 17 residues. Germline CDR1 MNHEY, CDR2 SVGEGT. With V trimmed by 0 bases and J by 3 bases, 8 bases remained unmatched. V is TRBV6-2 or TRBV6-3 and J is TRBJ1-5, with 7 bases lining up with TRBD1. This TCR was recovered from an adult who received the AZD1222 COVID-19 vaccine. The starting material was peripheral blood, obtained 28 days after the second AZD1222 dose. The CDR3 DNA reads as TGTGCCAGCAGTTACTCGTTCGGAGGGACAGACAATCAGCCCCAGCATTTT. Its translation is CASSYSFGGTDNQPQHF.